This T cell receptor (beta chain) came from a study of T cell clonotyping in hematopoietic cell transplantation. Notes on this clone: As yet, its antigen is unknown.

Libraries were prepared by immunoSEQ multiplex PCR; TCRdb keeps only in-frame clonotypes and omits some of them. The sample includes 15,000 to 20,000 clones, over 75% of them seen just once. Broader study findings: Pathologically expanded recipient clonotypes increased progressively from day 30 to day 180 as diversity fell.

This specimen consisted of PBMCs, obtained 100 days after allogeneic stem cell transplant. This clonotype was sampled from a male patient aged 60 to 75 who had an allogeneic stem cell transplant from a related donor, so the T cells may come from the graft donor. Some clones in this sample may be carry-over from other donors' samples.

As DNA, the CDR3 is TGCAGTGCTCTACAGGGGGAGCAGTACTTC. It yields the protein CSALQGEQYF. This chain links TRBV20-1 with TRBJ2-7, with 7 bases aligning to TRBD1. In germline, CDR1 is DFQATT, CDR2 SNEGSKA (reference sequence). V shed 5 bases and J 7 bases; nucleotides not matched to a gene: 2. CDR3 length: 10 residues.